These T cell receptor beta chains were read from a single sample in a study of PD-1 blockade in classical Hodgkin lymphoma. Libraries were prepared by immunoSEQ multiplex PCR; TCRdb keeps only in-frame clonotypes and omits some of them. The sample carries 35,000 to 40,000 clones, about 91% recorded once. The starting material was peripheral blood mononuclear cells (PBMCs), obtained before the second cycle of nivolumab. These receptors were collected from a human donor with classical Hodgkin lymphoma. CDR3s include the opening cysteine and the closing phenylalanine or tryptophan. Each record gives: clone size, J gene, V gene, D gene, CDR3 DNA, CDR3 protein. A D gene is named only where the DNA matches it firmly. Rows may omit the clone size; those that give it use once, few, many or a size class.

NA,TRBJ2-1,TRBV7-6,NA,TGTGCCAGCAGCTTCGCGGCGGGAAACTACAATGAGCAGTTCTTC,CASSFAAGNYNEQFF
NA,TRBJ2-6,TRBV28,TRBD1,TGTGCCAGCAGTTTGTATGGGGACAGGGCCTTCTCTGGGGCCAACGTCCTGACTTTC,CASSLYGDRAFSGANVLTF
NA,TRBJ1-5,TRBV4-2,NA,TGTGCCAGCAGCCAAGATTATCCCATTAGCAATCAGCCCCAGCATTTT,CASSQDYPISNQPQHF
few,TRBJ2-3,TRBV2,NA,TGTGCCAGCAGTGAAGGCTTGGGACATAGCACAGATACGCAGTATTTT,CASSEGLGHSTDTQYF
NA,TRBJ2-7,TRBV1,NA,TGCACCAGCAGCCAAGAATATTGGACTAGCGGAGATTCCTACGAGCAGTACTTC,CTSSQEYWTSGDSYEQYF
NA,TRBJ1-2,TRBV19,NA,TGTGCCAGTAGTATAGGATCCCAGGGACGAGGTTTCTATGGCTACACCTTC,CASSIGSQGRGFYGYTF
few,TRBJ1-1,TRBV5-8,NA,TGTGCCAGCTTGAGTCCTGAAGCTTTCTTT,CASLSPEAFF
NA,TRBJ1-2,TRBV14,NA,TGTGCCAGCAGCCAAGAGAGATGGGGGGCCGGCTATGGCTACACCTTC,CASSQERWGAGYGYTF
NA,TRBJ2-1,TRBV5-1,NA,TGCGCCAGCAGCTTGGTCTCGGGAACATACAATGAGCAGTTCTTC,CASSLVSGTYNEQFF
NA,TRBJ2-7,TRBV4-1,TRBD2,TGCGCCAGCAGAGCTTACCCGGGACTAGACTCCTACGAGCAGTACTTC,CASRAYPGLDSYEQYF
NA,TRBJ2-7,TRBV28,NA,TGTGCCAGCAGCCCTGCACGGGGTCCAACCTACGAGCAGTACTTC,CASSPARGPTYEQYF
NA,TRBJ2-2,TRBV7-9,NA,TGTGCCAGCAGCCCCCGGGCAGGGATGAACACCGGGGAGCTGTTTTTT,CASSPRAGMNTGELFF
NA,TRBJ2-1,TRBV6-9,NA,TGTGCCAGCAGTGCCAGCGGTAGCTCCTACAATGAGCAGTTCTTC,CASSASGSSYNEQFF
NA,TRBJ2-1,TRBV27,NA,TGTGCCAGCAGTTTAATGGGGTTAGCTGAGCAGTTCTTC,CASSLMGLAEQFF
NA,TRBJ1-2,TRBV25-1,NA,TGTGCCAGCAGTGTAGGCAGGTACGCTTACACCTTC,CASSVGRYAYTF